This T cell receptor (beta chain) was retrieved from a study of read filtering for tumor transcriptome and immune sequencing. About the study: Among patients, around 18 were male and more than 12 female, aged roughly 45 to 85 (mean about 70). R-ISS stage counts were under 10 for I, about 15 for II, about seven for III.

The V gene end was trimmed by 4 bases and the J gene end by 4 bases; junction bases not matched to a gene: 4. Germline lookup yields CDR1 SGHRS and CDR2 YFSETQ. The CDR3 extends over 14 amino acids. This library used 300 to 500 ng RNA and molecular barcoded adaptors spanning alpha/delta and beta/gamma chains. TCRdb processed the reads anew with MiXCR; each CDR3 protein has one entry. Of some 130,000 distinct CDR3 sequences in the sample, about an eighth were seen once. This clonotype showed up many times. The genes are TRBV5-1 and TRBJ2-1, with TRBD1 matching over 8 bases. Material for sequencing was a population of CD138-negative cells sorted from bone marrow. The receptor was derived from a donor at least 40 years old with multiple myeloma. In DNA form, the CDR3 reads TGCGCCAGCAGCGCCGGACAGGGATACAATGAGCAGTTCTTC. Translated: CASSAGQGYNEQFF.